Presented here are 13 T cell receptor beta chains from one specimen sequenced in a study of T cells in localized non-small cell lung cancer. TCRdb's table, derived via immunoSEQ multiplex PCR, lists solely in-frame clones and lacks some. The top ten hold about a fifth of the sample, which has approximately 70,000 clones, 70% to 90% seen once. The sample consisted of peripheral blood, taken before any cancer treatment. The receptor set was obtained from a male donor aged 60 or over with stage III squamous cell lung carcinoma.

The chain recombines TRBV7-9 with TRBJ2-1, with D tentatively TRBD2 (6 bases). V dropped 1 base and J dropped 2 bases, with 12 bases sitting between them. Germline V lookup: CDR1 SEHNR, CDR2 FQNEAQ (reference sequence). CDR3 length equals 16 residues. The CDR3 nucleotides are TGTGCCAGCAGCTTAGTATGGGAGGCCCCCTACAATGAGCAGTTCTTC. Its translation is CASSLVWEAPYNEQFF.

This chain uses TRBV4-1 with TRBJ1-6, with D perhaps TRBD1 (5 bases). This CDR3 is 15 amino acids long. Germline loops: CDR1 MGHRA, CDR2 YSYEKL. V shed 3 bases and J shed 10 bases, with 16 bases lying between them. In DNA, the CDR3 is TGCGCCAGCAGCCAGCTAGCGGGGGGGAACTCACCCCTCCACTTT. Its protein product is CASSQLAGGNSPLHF.

Remarks on this clone: Additional DNA sequences in this sample encode the identical CDR3. J is TRBJ1-5 and V is TRBV19, with a possible D match to TRBD1 (5 bases). CDR3 length: 15 amino acids. Trimming left V 7 bases short and J 1 base short, with 14 bases between. CDR1 is LNHDA, CDR2 SQIVND, per germline (reference sequence). As DNA, the CDR3 is TGTGCCAGTACTGAGGGCGGGGGAAGCAATCAGCCCCAGCATTTT. It encodes CASTEGGGSNQPQHF.

The rearrangement uses TRBV11-2 and TRBJ1-1; possibly TRBD1 for D (5 bases). Germline CDR1 reads SGHAT; CDR2 reads FQNNGV. V lost 5 bases, J lost 11 bases, and 15 bases lay in between. The length of the CDR3 is 12 residues. The DNA of the CDR3 is TGTGCCAGCAGCCCCGAACAGGTTACGGCTTTCTTT. Translated, it gives CASSPEQVTAFF.

As concerns this clone: This is likely a read error, given that the CDR3 carries no conserved phenylalanine or tryptophan at its end. The DNA is left out, because the CDR3 cannot be placed on it with certainty; the CDR3 is given as TCRdb lists it. The V gene is TRBV11-3, the J gene TRBJ2-7; the tabulated D call, TRBD1, remains unverified against the DNA. Germline V gene lookup returns CDR1 SGHNT and CDR2 YENEEA. The CDR3 is 12 amino acids in total, end residues counted. CDR3 amino acids: CASSFSGTGVPT.

The chain combines TRBV7-3 with TRBJ1-1; D may be TRBD1 (6 bases). V lost 1 base and J lost 4, with 7 bases in between. The CDR3 is 13 residues long. Germline CDR1 reads SGHTA; CDR2 reads FQGTGA. CDR3 in amino acids: CASSLSRGTEAFF. CDR3 DNA sequence: TGTGCCAGCAGCTTAAGCAGGGGCACTGAAGCTTTCTTT.

The chain couples TRBV19 to TRBJ1-4, with 8 bases lining up with TRBD1. The CDR3 length is 15 residues. V gave up 4 bases and J gave up 6 bases; unmatched junction bases: 7. Per germline, CDR1 LNHDA and CDR2 SQIVND (reference sequence). Here the CDR3 reads CASSSFRGPDEKLFF. The CDR3 DNA reads TGTGCCAGTAGTAGCTTCAGGGGGCCAGATGAAAAACTGTTTTTT.

The chain couples TRBV11-2 to TRBJ1-1; TRBD1 might be the D (5 bases). Between the trimmed V and J ends, which lost 0 bases and 5 bases, there was a span of 10 bases. The CDR3 extends over 14 amino acids. The germline V gene has CDR1 SGHAT and CDR2 FQNNGV. CDR3 sequence (DNA): TGTGCCAGCAGCTTAGATCGGAGGGGTACTGAAGCTTTCTTT. Protein sequence: CASSLDRRGTEAFF.

The chain couples TRBV21-1 to TRBJ2-1; the tabulated D call, TRBD1, remains unverified against the DNA. TRBV21-1 is an annotated pseudogene. The CDR3 length is 13 residues. In DNA, the CDR3 is TGTGCCAGCAGCCCCCCAGCCTACAATGAGCAGTTCTTC. Protein: CASSPPAYNEQFF.

The V gene is TRBV19, the J gene TRBJ1-4; tentative D call: TRBD1 (6 bases). The germline V and J ends were trimmed by 6 bases and 8 bases, with 19 bases remaining between them. Germline loops: CDR1 LNHDA, CDR2 SQIVND (reference sequence). The CDR3 consists of 15 residues. The CDR3 bases are TGTGCCAGTAGATCGGCCGGGACAAACGTCGAAAAACTGTTTTTT. Translation gives CASRSAGTNVEKLFF.

This clone is medium-sized within its sample. CDR3 region: CASSEPPLRTLNTEAFF. As DNA, the CDR3 is TGCGCCAGCAGCGAACCCCCCTTGCGGACATTGAACACTGAAGCTTTCTTT. The chain is built from TRBV5-1 and TRBJ1-1; maybe TRBD1 (5 bases). The CDR3 sequence is 17 residues long. CDR1 and CDR2 (germline): SGHRS, YFSETQ. Trimming took 4 bases from V and 0 from J, leaving 19 bases between them.

V gene TRBV5-1 combines with J gene TRBJ1-1; TRBD1 matches 10 bases. The CDR3 sequence is 15 residues long. The J segment lost 7 bases and the V segment lost 5 bases, leaving 11 bases of the junction unmatched. From germline, CDR1 is SGHRS and CDR2 YFSETQ. The CDR3 nucleotides are TGCGCCAGCAGTAGTTCCCAGACAGGGGGCTATGAAGCTTTCTTT. Translated, it gives CASSSSQTGGYEAFF.

The chain has TRBV7-6 and TRBJ2-2, with D possibly TRBD1 on 5 matching bases. Trimming took off 4 bases at V and 4 bases at J, with 7 bases between the two ends. Germline V CDR1 and CDR2: SGHVS, FNYEAQ. CDR3 length equals 13 residues. The CDR3 DNA reads as TGTGCCAGCAGCTGGGGCGCCACCGGGGAGCTGTTTTTT. Translating gives CASSWGATGELFF.